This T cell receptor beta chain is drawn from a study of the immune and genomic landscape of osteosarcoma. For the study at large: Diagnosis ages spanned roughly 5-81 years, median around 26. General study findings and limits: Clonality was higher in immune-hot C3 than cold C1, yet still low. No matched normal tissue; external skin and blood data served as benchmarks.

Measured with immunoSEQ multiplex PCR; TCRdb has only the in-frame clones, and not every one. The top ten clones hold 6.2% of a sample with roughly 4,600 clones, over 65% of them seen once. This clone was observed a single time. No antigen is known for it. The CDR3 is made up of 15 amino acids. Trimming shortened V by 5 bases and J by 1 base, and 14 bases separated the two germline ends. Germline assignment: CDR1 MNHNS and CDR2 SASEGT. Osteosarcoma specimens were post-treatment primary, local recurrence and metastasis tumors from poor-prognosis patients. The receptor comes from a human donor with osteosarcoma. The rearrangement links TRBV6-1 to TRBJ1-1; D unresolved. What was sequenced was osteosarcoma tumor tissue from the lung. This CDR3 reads CASSFEPEPNTEAFF. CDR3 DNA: TGTGCCAGCAGTTTTGAGCCAGAACCGAACACTGAAGCTTTCTTT.